These 24 T cell receptor beta chains were sequenced from one sample in a study of post-analysis software for immune sequencing data. Presence of unique molecular identifiers characterized the TCR beta cDNA libraries. Each CDR3 protein is one row after TCRdb ran MiXCR on the PCR reads. The sample records roughly 400,000 distinct CDR3 sequences, approximately 37% being singletons. Their target antigens are unknown. Overall study findings and caveats: Relative to controls, patients had several TRBV segments at higher frequency, with TRBV5-6, TRBV5-1 and TRBV20-1 among these.

The sample taken for sequencing was blood. These TCRs come from a girl aged 2 to 10 with multiple sclerosis.

This clonotype has a handful of counts. The V gene is TRBV28, the J gene TRBJ2-7; 8 nucleotides align to TRBD2. Germline trimming cut 6 bases from V and 4 bases from J; bases unmatched to any gene: 17. The germline gives CDR1 MDHEN, CDR2 SYDVKM. The CDR3 totals 17 residues. The CDR3 is CASRSQSWRGAKYEQYF. CDR3 DNA: TGTGCCAGCAGGTCACAGTCATGGCGGGGGGCGAAGTACGAGCAGTACTTC. Variable domain in full (rest from reference TRBV28 and TRBJ2-7): DVKVTQSSRYLVKRTGEKVFLECVQDMDHENMFWYRQDPGLGLRLIYFSYDVKMKEKGDIPEGYSVSREKKERFSLILESASTNQTSMYLCASRSQSWRGAKYEQYFGPGTRLTVT.

The chain has TRBV6-2 or TRBV6-3 and TRBJ2-1; 7 nucleotides match TRBD2. The CDR3 has 16 amino acids. From germline, CDR1 is MNHEY and CDR2 SVGEGT. V dropped 8 bases and J dropped 5; count of bases not matched to a gene: 15. As DNA, the CDR3 is TGTGCCAGCGATTATTCCCCGCAGGGAGGGGACAATGAGCAGTTCTTC. Translated: CASDYSPQGGDNEQFF.

The chain joins TRBV28 to TRBJ2-7; 16 bases are a match to TRBD2. The V gene end was trimmed by 5 bases and the J gene end by 3 bases; junction bases not matched to a gene: 13. The CDR3 covers 19 residues. Germline assignment: CDR1 MDHEN and CDR2 SYDVKM. CDR3 sequence reads: CASSPPGLAGGTGRYEQYF. For the CDR3, the DNA is TGTGCCAGCAGTCCCCCGGGACTAGCGGGAGGGACGGGTCGCTACGAGCAGTACTTC.

This clonotype was detected only a few times. CDR3 sequence (DNA): TGTGCCAGCAGTTCTGGACTGAACTACGAGCAGTACTTC. It translates to CASSSGLNYEQYF. This chain joins TRBV28 and TRBJ2-7; perhaps TRBD2 as D (5 bases). Trimming removed 4 bases at V and 3 bases at J, with 10 bases between. The CDR3 contains 13 residues. Germline V gives CDR1 MDHEN, CDR2 SYDVKM. Using reference TRBV28 and TRBJ2-7 for the parts outside the CDR3, the full variable domain is DVKVTQSSRYLVKRTGEKVFLECVQDMDHENMFWYRQDPGLGLRLIYFSYDVKMKEKGDIPEGYSVSREKKERFSLILESASTNQTSMYLCASSSGLNYEQYFGPGTRLTVT.

The V call is TRBV29-1, the J call TRBJ2-2; D might be TRBD1 (6 bases). The CDR3 has 13 amino acids. The V gene's germline CDR1 is SQVTM and CDR2 ANQGSEA. Trimming took off 8 bases at V and 0 bases at J, with 10 bases between the two ends. The chain's CDR3 is CSWTDSNTGELFF. The CDR3 DNA reads TGCAGCTGGACAGACTCGAACACCGGGGAGCTGTTTTTT.

This clonotype has only a few counts. The chain recombines TRBV12-3 or TRBV12-4 with TRBJ2-5; TRBD1 matches at 8 bases. The closer fit of TRBJ2-7 to the DNA end suggests the J call may be wrong. This CDR3 is built from 14 residues. The CDR3 here is CASNRRAGGLEQYF. The DNA for the CDR3 is TGTGCCAGCAACCGCCGGGCAGGGGGCCTCGAGCAGTACTTC.

The rearrangement joins TRBV20-1 to TRBJ1-1; tentative D call: TRBD1 (5 bases). The germline gives CDR1 DFQATT, CDR2 SNEGSKA (reference sequence). This CDR3 has 14 residues. The V end lost 1 base, the J end lost 5 bases, and 14 bases lay between the germline ends. CDR3 amino acids: CSARVSGGRTEAFF. The CDR3 region has the DNA TGCAGTGCTAGAGTGAGTGGGGGTCGAACTGAAGCTTTCTTT.

This clonotype was observed a few times. This sequence joins TRBV11-2 and TRBJ1-5, with 8 bases aligning to TRBD1. There are 15 residues in the CDR3. Germline loops: CDR1 SGHAT, CDR2 FQNNGV. The junction had 5 bases not matched to a gene; V was cut back by 0 bases and J by 7 bases. As DNA, the CDR3 is TGTGCCAGCAGCTTAGATCGGAACAGGGGGCAGCCCCAGCATTTT. It codes for CASSLDRNRGQPQHF.

J is TRBJ1-1 and V is TRBV12-3 or TRBV12-4; D unresolved. The CDR3 is 13 residues long. Deletions cut 5 bases from V and 3 bases from J, with 10 bases between. DNA for the CDR3: TGTGCCAGCAGTCCCGCGGGGTACACTGAAGCTTTCTTT. It codes for CASSPAGYTEAFF.

The chain recombines TRBV4-2 with TRBJ2-1; 8 bases match TRBD2. Germline trimming cut 8 bases from V and 3 bases from J; bases unmatched to any gene: 3. From germline, CDR1 is LGHNA and CDR2 YNFKEQ. The CDR3 covers 13 residues. The CDR3 sequence is CASGLADYNEQFF. The CDR3 nucleotides read TGTGCCAGCGGACTAGCAGACTACAATGAGCAGTTCTTC.

Remarks on this clonotype: At one of its ends the junction is not consistent with the germline gene, which may arise from a read error. The genes are TRBV6-5 and TRBJ1-1, with a tentative D call TRBD1 (6 bases). The length of the CDR3 is 13 residues. Germline CDR1 MNHEY, CDR2 SVGAGI. The CDR3 DNA is TGTGCCGGCAGGTCGGGACAGAACACTGAAGCTTTCTTT. It is translated as CAGRSGQNTEAFF.

In regard to this clonotype: Its ends do not fully match the called genes, so a read error is possible. The CDR3 bases are TGTGCCAACAGTTTATCGATTAGGGATGAAGCTTTCTTT. Translating gives CANSLSIRDEAFF. V is TRBV27 and J is TRBJ1-1; D is unclear. Germline-derived CDR1 and CDR2 are MNHEY and SMNVEV (reference sequence). The CDR3 contains 13 residues.

This clonotype was found a few times. V and J are TRBV6-5 and TRBJ1-1; D remains unclear. Trimming left V 0 bases short and J 0 bases short, with 5 bases between. Germline lookup yields CDR1 MNHEY and CDR2 SVGAGI. The CDR3 runs to 14 residues. The DNA for the CDR3 is TGTGCCAGCAGTTACTCAGGCGTGAACACTGAAGCTTTCTTT. This sequence encodes CASSYSGVNTEAFF.

The chain carries TRBV6-6 and TRBJ2-3; D is undetermined. In germline, CDR1 is MNHNY, CDR2 SVGAGI (reference sequence). V lost 1 base, J lost 1 base, and 6 bases lay in between. CDR3 length: 14 residues. CDR3 amino acids: CASSYLAGTDTQYF. CDR3 bases: TGTGCCAGCAGTTACTTGGCGGGCACAGATACGCAGTATTTT.

This chain's CDR3 is CATSDVGTISGNTIYF. The CDR3 DNA sequence: TGTGCCACCAGCGACGTCGGGACCATCTCTGGAAACACCATATATTTT. The rearrangement joins TRBV15 to TRBJ1-3, with a tentative D call TRBD1 (5 bases). V shed 5 bases and J shed 0 bases, with 14 bases lying between them. CDR1 and CDR2 from the germline V gene are LNHNV and YYDKDF (reference sequence). This CDR3 comprises 16 residues.

A few counts support this clonotype. The CDR3 region has the DNA TGTGCCAGCAGCTTTACAGGGGGCAATCAGCCCCAGCATTTT. This encodes CASSFTGGNQPQHF. This sequence joins TRBV7-9 and TRBJ1-5; 7 bases line up with TRBD1. The CDR3 covers 14 residues. The junction had 1 base not matched to a gene; V was cut back by 3 bases and J by 2 bases. Germline values: CDR1 SEHNR, CDR2 FQNEAQ (reference sequence).

This clonotype was picked up one time. The chain carries TRBV7-9 and TRBJ2-7, with 8 positions matching TRBD2. There are 16 residues in the CDR3. The ends lost 5 bases at V and 6 bases at J; junction bases unmatched: 15. CDR1 is SEHNR and CDR2 is FQNEAQ in the germline V gene (reference sequence). CDR3 DNA: TGTGCCAGCAGCCCCGCCGGGACTAGACGTCGGTCCGAGCAGTACTTC. Amino acids: CASSPAGTRRRSEQYF.

In DNA, the CDR3 is TGCGCCAGCAGCTTGGGCGGGACTCAAAATCAGCCCCAGCATTTT. This encodes CASSLGGTQNQPQHF. The chain links TRBV5-1 to TRBJ1-5; TRBD1 is a possible D gene (5 bases). The germline V gene has CDR1 SGHRS and CDR2 YFSETQ. V was cut by 0 bases and J by 4 bases, with 11 bases left in between. This CDR3 is 15 amino acids long.

This clonotype appeared a few times. This chain connects TRBV7-2 to TRBJ2-7, with 12 positions matching TRBD2. The CDR3 consists of 15 residues. Germline CDR1 and CDR2: SGHTA and FQGNSA. V lost 3 bases to trimming and J lost 2 bases; unmatched junction nucleotides: 2. Here the CDR3 DNA reads TGTGCCAGCAGCTTGACTAGCGGGGGAGCCTACGAGCAGTACTTC. Amino acid sequence: CASSLTSGGAYEQYF.

This clonotype occurred a few times. This chain joins TRBV20-1 and TRBJ2-7, with TRBD2 matching over 12 bases. The germline CDR1 and CDR2 sequences are DFQATT and SNEGSKA (reference sequence). The CDR3 loop spans 16 amino acids. The V gene end was trimmed by 5 bases and the J gene end by 6 bases; junction bases not matched to a gene: 14. The CDR3 loop is CSAAGLAGGDPSEQYF. The CDR3 DNA is TGCAGTGCTGCCGGCCTAGCGGGAGGGGACCCCTCCGAGCAGTACTTC.

In its sample, this clonotype was seen a few times. The gene calls are TRBV3-1 and TRBJ2-1, with D tentatively TRBD2 (6 bases). Trimming removed 5 bases at V and 9 bases at J, with 26 bases between. CDR3 length: 17 amino acids. Germline V gene lookup returns CDR1 LGHDT and CDR2 YNNKEL (reference sequence). This CDR3 reads CASSSGLWPGKRSEQFF. The CDR3 DNA reads TGTGCCAGCAGCTCGGGACTTTGGCCGGGAAAGAGAAGTGAGCAGTTCTTC.

V is TRBV7-2 and J is TRBJ2-7, with 9 bases aligning to TRBD1. V was clipped by 1 base and J by 4 bases; unmatched bases: 14. There are 18 residues in the CDR3. The germline V gene has CDR1 SGHTA and CDR2 FQGNSA. In DNA form, the CDR3 reads TGTGCCAGCAGCTTAGGCCCAACTTTCCGGGACAGGGATTACGAGCAGTACTTC. This sequence encodes CASSLGPTFRDRDYEQYF.

The chain is built from TRBV29-1 and TRBJ1-2, with 12 bases that match TRBD1. V lost 6 bases, J lost 6 bases, and 11 bases stayed unmatched. The CDR3 covers 15 residues. The V gene's germline CDR1 is SQVTM and CDR2 ANQGSEA. The CDR3 is CSVANPGQGANGYTF. The CDR3 DNA follows: TGCAGCGTCGCGAACCCGGGACAGGGGGCAAATGGCTACACCTTC.

The chain's CDR3 is CSASVHVEADTQYF. In DNA, the CDR3 is TGCAGTGCCTCCGTTCATGTAGAGGCAGATACGCAGTATTTT. J is TRBJ2-3 and V is TRBV20-1, with no clear D. V dropped 6 bases and J dropped 4 bases, with 17 bases sitting between them. Germline V CDR1 and CDR2: DFQATT, SNEGSKA (reference sequence). This CDR3 has 14 amino acids.